This TCR beta chain was documented in a study of blood T cell repertoires in COVID-19. Trimming at V came to 8 bases and at J to 7 bases, leaving 9 bases not matched to a gene. This CDR3 contains 13 residues. Germline V gene data show CDR1 as ENHRY and CDR2 as SYGVKD. Sequencing used immunoSEQ multiplex PCR; TCRdb keeps in-frame clones, though not all of them. The table records roughly 260,000 clones, 86% of them present only once. This chain connects TRBV10-3 to TRBJ1-2; 8 nucleotides agree with TRBD1. The source is a middle-aged man who had recovered from COVID-19. Sequencing was done on a sample of peripheral blood. The CDR3 here is CAIRGQAASGYTF. Here the CDR3 DNA reads TGTGCCATCCGGGGACAGGCGGCTAGTGGCTACACCTTC.